Shown below are 23 T cell receptor beta chains from a single sample sequenced in a study of blood T cell repertoires in COVID-19. Here immunoSEQ multiplex PCR was the method, and the copy in TCRdb shows in-frame clones only, minus some. The sample contains more than 85,000 clones, over 80% of which appear only once. Sequenced input: peripheral blood. Receptor source: a man older than 75 with acute or convalescent COVID-19.

The chain couples TRBV5-6 to TRBJ1-2, with D uncertain. Trimming removed 5 bases from V and 4 bases from J, with 18 bases in between. CDR3 length: 15 residues. The germline V gene has CDR1 SGHDT and CDR2 YYEEEE. This chain's CDR3 is CASRATLGLPYGYTF. CDR3 nucleotides: TGTGCCAGCAGAGCGACTCTAGGACTTCCCTATGGCTACACCTTC.

V is TRBV24-1 and J is TRBJ2-5; 9 bases agree with TRBD1. The CDR3 runs 15 residues. CDR1 and CDR2 (germline): KGHDR, SFDVKD. J lost 5 bases, V lost 9 bases, and 12 bases had no gene match. The CDR3 sequence is CATGARDRVGETQYF. The CDR3 coding sequence is TGTGCCACCGGAGCCAGGGACAGGGTGGGCGAGACCCAGTACTTC.

This chain uses TRBV24-1 with TRBJ2-7; 8 nucleotides match TRBD1. Germline CDR1 KGHDR, CDR2 SFDVKD. The CDR3 consists of 16 residues. V was clipped by 4 bases and J by 6 bases; unmatched bases: 13. CDR3 sequence (DNA): TGTGCCACCAGTGACCGTCCCGGGACAGGTCGCTTCGAGCAGTACTTC. It codes for CATSDRPGTGRFEQYF.

The V and J genes are TRBV27 and TRBJ2-7; 8 nucleotides line up with TRBD2. V lost 5 bases and J lost 6; bases outside the gene matches: 18. The CDR3 has 17 amino acids. From germline, CDR1 is MNHEY and CDR2 SMNVEV (reference sequence). CDR3 in DNA: TGTGCCAGCAGTCCCTCGGGGGGGGACCTTAAAGGGGGCGAGCAGTACTTC. It encodes CASSPSGGDLKGGEQYF.

V usage is TRBV21-1 and J usage is TRBJ2-2; no check of the table's D call, TRBD1, against the DNA was made. TRBV21-1 corresponds to a pseudogene. CDR3 size: 16 residues. CDR3 nucleotides: TGTGCCAGCAGCAAAGAGGCAGGGGGAAATACCGGGGAGCTGTTTTTT. It is translated as CASSKEAGGNTGELFF.

The gene calls are TRBV7-9 and TRBJ2-5; 9 nucleotides agree with TRBD1. The CDR3 consists of 16 residues. Trimming took 2 bases from V and 0 from J; bases not matched to a gene: 4. The V gene's germline CDR1 is SEHNR and CDR2 FQNEAQ (reference sequence). In nucleotides, the CDR3 is TGTGCCAGCAGCTTAAGGGGGACAGGGAACCAAGAGACCCAGTACTTC. Its protein is CASSLRGTGNQETQYF.

This clone came up a few times. A junction end diverges from the germline sequence, so it may reflect a read error. The chain joins TRBV27 to TRBJ1-2, with 10 bases fitting TRBD1. Germline V gene data show CDR1 as MNHEY and CDR2 as SMNVEV (reference sequence). The CDR3 is 11 residues long. CDR3 in amino acids: CASSSGTGVFF. The CDR3 coding sequence is TGTGCCAGCAGTTCCGGGACAGGGGTATTCTTC.

The rearrangement links TRBV11-2 to TRBJ1-3; D unclear. The CDR3 length is 13 residues. Germline CDR1 reads SGHAT; CDR2 reads FQNNGV. V dropped 3 bases and J dropped 4 bases, with 7 bases sitting between them. This CDR3 is CASSFIQGNTIYF. CDR3 DNA: TGTGCCAGCAGCTTTATACAGGGAAACACCATATATTTT.

The J gene is TRBJ2-4, the V gene TRBV30; 7 nucleotides line up with TRBD2. CDR1 and CDR2 (germline): GTSNPN, SVGIG (reference sequence). V gave up 0 bases and J gave up 3 bases; unmatched junction bases: 5. The CDR3 runs to 15 residues. CDR3 loop: CAWSVRGTNKNIQYF. CDR3 nucleotides: TGTGCCTGGAGTGTACGCGGGACTAACAAAAACATTCAGTACTTC.

The chain combines TRBV6-2 or TRBV6-3 with TRBJ1-1, with D perhaps matching TRBD1 (6 bases). V shed 2 bases and J shed 1 base, with 11 bases lying between them. Germline CDR1 reads MNHEY; CDR2 reads SVGEGT. The CDR3 loop spans 15 amino acids. The CDR3 loop reads CASSYGQLKNTEAFF. CDR3 coding DNA: TGTGCCAGCAGTTACGGACAGCTTAAGAACACTGAAGCTTTCTTT.

The chain joins TRBV5-1 to TRBJ2-1, with 10 bases aligning to TRBD1. The length of the CDR3 is 17 residues. Germline CDR1 is SGHRS and CDR2 is YFSETQ. The V and J ends lost 1 base and 6 bases, in that order; junction bases with no gene match: 10. CDR3 region: CASSLYWAGQGPNEQFF. For the CDR3, the DNA is TGCGCCAGCAGCTTGTACTGGGCGGGACAGGGGCCCAATGAGCAGTTCTTC.

CDR3 sequence reads: CASSIPLAQYSNQPQHF. The CDR3 DNA reads as TGTGCCAGTAGTATCCCCTTGGCACAGTATAGCAATCAGCCCCAGCATTTT. This chain uses TRBV19 with TRBJ1-5; D not certain. The V gene's germline CDR1 is LNHDA and CDR2 SQIVND (reference sequence). This CDR3 contains 17 residues. V was shortened by 3 bases and J by 0 bases, with 15 bases between the two germline ends.

The chain uses TRBV5-6 and TRBJ1-2; TRBD1 aligns across 10 bases. This CDR3 is 13 amino acids long. The trim removed 5 bases at V and 14 bases at J, leaving 12 bases unmatched. Per germline, CDR1 SGHDT and CDR2 YYEEEE. The CDR3 reads CASRGLDRGPQTF. CDR3 coding DNA: TGTGCCAGCAGGGGTCTTGACAGGGGGCCGCAAACCTTC.

This clone was seen more than once but under ten times. This chain links TRBV18 with TRBJ2-5; D is undetermined. The CDR3 runs to 13 residues. In germline, CDR1 is KGHSH, CDR2 LQKENI. V was trimmed by 2 bases and J by 7 bases, leaving 11 bases between them. CDR3 protein: CASSPEPPGTQYF. CDR3 DNA sequence: TGTGCCAGCTCACCAGAACCCCCAGGGACCCAGTACTTC. Variable domain in full (rest from reference TRBV18 and TRBJ2-5): NAGVMQNPRHLVRRRGQEARLRCSPMKGHSHVYWYRQLPEEGLKFMVYLQKENIIDESGMPKERFSAEFPKEGPSILRIQQVVRGDSAAYFCASSPEPPGTQYFGPGTRLLVL.

The genes are TRBV4-1 and TRBJ2-7, with 10 bases fitting TRBD2. The germline V gene has CDR1 MGHRA and CDR2 YSYEKL. V gave up 0 bases and J gave up 5 bases; unmatched junction bases: 4. The length of the CDR3 is 15 residues. The CDR3 here is CASSQDGLAGDEQYF. The CDR3 DNA follows: TGCGCCAGCAGCCAAGACGGGCTAGCGGGGGACGAGCAGTACTTC.

The chain uses TRBV5-6 and TRBJ2-2; D is perhaps TRBD1 (5 bases). With 2 bases removed from V and 2 bases from J, the gap between germline ends came to 10 bases. This CDR3 has 15 amino acids. Germline CDR1 SGHDT, CDR2 YYEEEE. CDR3 protein: CASSFLGQNTGELFF. The CDR3 region has the DNA TGTGCCAGCAGCTTCCTTGGACAAAACACCGGGGAGCTGTTTTTT.

The V call is TRBV4-3, the J call TRBJ2-3, with TRBD1 matching 8 bases. The CDR3 is made up of 15 amino acids. CDR1 is LGHNA, CDR2 YSLEER, per germline. J was trimmed by 2 bases and V by 2 bases; bases with no gene match: 3. In nucleotides, the CDR3 is TGCGCCAGCAGCCAACAGACAGGGGCCACAGATACGCAGTATTTT. It yields the protein CASSQQTGATDTQYF.

The count of this clone is one. The chain combines TRBV2 with TRBJ2-7, with 7 bases identical to TRBD1. J was trimmed by 4 bases and V by 4 bases; bases with no gene match: 10. CDR3 length: 15 amino acids. Germline CDR1 SNHLY, CDR2 FYNNEI. Here the CDR3 reads CASSVGTANLYEQYF. CDR3 nucleotides: TGTGCCAGCAGTGTCGGGACAGCAAATCTTTACGAGCAGTACTTC.

This clone has just one count. The rearrangement uses TRBV6-1 and TRBJ1-5; 9 nucleotides match TRBD1. V lost 7 bases and J lost 5; bases outside the gene matches: 9. There are 15 residues in the CDR3. Germline V CDR1 and CDR2: MNHNS, SASEGT. The CDR3 region has the DNA TGTGCCAGCACAAACCGGGACAGGGCCTATCAGCCCCAGCATTTT. This sequence encodes CASTNRDRAYQPQHF.

V is TRBV11-2 and J is TRBJ2-1; TRBD1 matches 8 bases. There are 15 residues in the CDR3. Germline V lookup: CDR1 SGHAT, CDR2 FQNNGV. Trimming took 1 base from V and 8 from J; bases not matched to a gene: 7. As DNA, the CDR3 is TGTGCCAGCAGCTTAGGAGTTCAGGGGGCGTATGAGCAGTTCTTC. Its translation is CASSLGVQGAYEQFF.

V gene TRBV2 combines with J gene TRBJ2-3; maybe TRBD1 (5 bases). Germline V lookup: CDR1 SNHLY, CDR2 FYNNEI. V lost 5 bases and J lost 2, with 14 bases in between. The CDR3 is 15 residues long. The CDR3 protein is CASSSQGLLTDTQYF. DNA of the CDR3: TGTGCCAGCAGTTCTCAGGGCTTACTCACAGATACGCAGTATTTT.

J is TRBJ2-3 and V is TRBV12-3 or TRBV12-4; possibly TRBD2 for D (5 bases). The CDR3 totals 13 residues. V was trimmed by 6 bases and J by 5 bases, leaving 12 bases between them. CDR3 DNA sequence: TGTGCCAGCAGCCGACCTAGCCAAGATACGCAGTATTTT. It translates to CASSRPSQDTQYF.

This clone has more than one count but fewer than ten. The chain is built from TRBV11-3 and TRBJ2-7; perhaps TRBD2 as D (5 bases). Trimming left V 2 bases short and J 6 bases short, with 11 bases between. Germline-derived CDR1 and CDR2 are SGHNT and YENEEA. The CDR3 extends over 13 amino acids. In DNA, the CDR3 is TGTGCCAGCAGCTTACGCAGCGGCGGCGAGCAGTACTTC. Protein sequence: CASSLRSGGEQYF.